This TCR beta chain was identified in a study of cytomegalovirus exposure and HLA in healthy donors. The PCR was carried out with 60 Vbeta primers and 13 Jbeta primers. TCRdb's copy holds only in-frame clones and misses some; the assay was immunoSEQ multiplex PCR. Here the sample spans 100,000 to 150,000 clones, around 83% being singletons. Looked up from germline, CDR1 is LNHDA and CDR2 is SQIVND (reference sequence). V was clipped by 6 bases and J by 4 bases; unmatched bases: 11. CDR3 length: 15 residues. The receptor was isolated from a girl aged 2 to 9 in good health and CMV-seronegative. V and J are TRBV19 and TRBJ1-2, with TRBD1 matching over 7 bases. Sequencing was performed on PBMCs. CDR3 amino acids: CASSAGTGQSYGYTF. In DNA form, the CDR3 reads TGTGCCAGTAGCGCAGGGACGGGACAGTCCTATGGCTACACCTTC. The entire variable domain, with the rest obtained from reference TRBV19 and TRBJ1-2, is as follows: DGGITQSPKYLFRKEGQNVTLSCEQNLNHDAMYWYRQDPGQGLRLIYYSQIVNDFQKGDIAEGYSVSREKKESFPLTVTSAQKNPTAFYLCASSAGTGQSYGYTFGSGTRLTVV.